This T cell receptor (beta chain) was recorded in a study of cytomegalovirus exposure and HLA in healthy donors. General observations from the study: Sequences of the TCR beta chain were said to predict the HLA-A and HLA-B alleles of most subjects accurately. Donors were assumed by presence/absence analyses to have roughly uniform sequencing depth.

Trimming cost V 3 bases and J 5 bases, with 14 bases left between them. Germline V CDR1 and CDR2: LNHDA, SQIVND (reference sequence). The CDR3 spans 15 residues. Primers: 60 Vbeta forward and 13 Jbeta reverse. In the original processing: Around 9.9 million shared chains were among the approximately 82 million unique TCR beta chains that a later analysis counted. Sequencing used immunoSEQ multiplex PCR; TCRdb keeps in-frame clones, though not all of them. That table is the source of V, J and clone size, and D and trimming were worked out from the DNA. The table records 150,000 to 200,000 clones, around 80% of them present only once. Regarding this clone: Its antigen is not known.

Input material: PBMCs. This clonotype originated in a man between 18 and 35 years old in good health and CMV-seronegative. The chain employs TRBV19 and TRBJ1-5, with D unclear. The chain's CDR3 is CASSIWWSPDQPQHF. DNA for the CDR3: TGTGCCAGTAGTATTTGGTGGTCTCCAGATCAGCCCCAGCATTTT.